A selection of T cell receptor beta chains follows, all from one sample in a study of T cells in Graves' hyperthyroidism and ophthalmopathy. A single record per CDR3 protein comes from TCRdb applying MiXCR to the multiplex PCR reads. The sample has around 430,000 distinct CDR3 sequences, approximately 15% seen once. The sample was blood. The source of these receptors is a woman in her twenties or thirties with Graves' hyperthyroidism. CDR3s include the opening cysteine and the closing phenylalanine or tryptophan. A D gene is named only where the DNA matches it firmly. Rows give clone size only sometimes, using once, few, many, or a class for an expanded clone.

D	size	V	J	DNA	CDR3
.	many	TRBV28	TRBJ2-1	TGTGCCAGCAGTTTAGCCAGGGCTTCCTTTAATGAGCAGTTCTTC	CASSLARASFNEQFF
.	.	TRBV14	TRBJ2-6	TGTGCCAGCAGCCTCTTCCCCACGCTATCTGGGGCCAACGTCCTGACTTTC	CASSLFPTLSGANVLTF
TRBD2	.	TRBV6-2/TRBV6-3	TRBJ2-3	TGTGTCAGCAGCGCGCTAGCGGGAGTTCCCACAGATACGCAGTATTTT	CVSSALAGVPTDTQYF
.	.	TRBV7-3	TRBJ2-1	TGTGCCAGCTCCCCGGTGCTAGCCTCTTACAATGAGCAGTTCTTC	CASSPVLASYNEQFF
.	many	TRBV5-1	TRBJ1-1	TGCGCCAGCAGCTGGATCCCTGAATCGAACACTGAAGCTTTCTTT	CASSWIPESNTEAFF
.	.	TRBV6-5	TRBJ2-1	TGTGCCAGCAGTTACGGGGTATGGAATGAGCAGTTCTTC	CASSYGVWNEQFF
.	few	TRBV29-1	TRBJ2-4	TGCAGCGTTGGGATCGTAGACAAAAACATTCAGTACTTC	CSVGIVDKNIQYF
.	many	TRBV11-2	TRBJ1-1	TGTGCCAGCAGACTACAGTTCCTGAACACTGAAGCTTTCTTT	CASRLQFLNTEAFF
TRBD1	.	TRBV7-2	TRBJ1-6	TGTGCCAGCAGCCTCACCCTTATACAGGGGGCGGGTTCACCCCTCCACTTT	CASSLTLIQGAGSPLHF
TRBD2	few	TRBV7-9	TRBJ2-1	TGTGCCAGCAGCTTACACCTTAGGACTAGCGGGAGAAGCTCCTACAATGAGCAGTTCTTC	CASSLHLRTSGRSSYNEQFF
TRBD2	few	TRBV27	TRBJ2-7	TGTGCCAGCAGGGTCCTAGCGGGAGGCGGCTACGAGCAGTACTTC	CASRVLAGGGYEQYF
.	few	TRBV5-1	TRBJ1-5	TGCGCCAGCAGCTTTAATGGTCGAGGAAATCAGCCCCAGCATTTT	CASSFNGRGNQPQHF
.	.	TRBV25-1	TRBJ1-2	TGTGCCAGCAGTGGCAACAGGGATCCCTATGGCTACACCTTC	CASSGNRDPYGYTF
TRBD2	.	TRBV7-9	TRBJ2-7	TGTGCCAGCAGCGTTAGCGGGAGGGCCACGGAGCAGTACTTC	CASSVSGRATEQYF
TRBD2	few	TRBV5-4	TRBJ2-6	TGTGCCAGCAGCTTCGGACTAGCGGTCTCTGGGGCCAACGTCCTGACTTTC	CASSFGLAVSGANVLTF
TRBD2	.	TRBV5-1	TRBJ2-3	TGCGCCAGCAGCTTCCCTATAGCGGGTATGGGCACAGATACGCAGTATTTT	CASSFPIAGMGTDTQYF